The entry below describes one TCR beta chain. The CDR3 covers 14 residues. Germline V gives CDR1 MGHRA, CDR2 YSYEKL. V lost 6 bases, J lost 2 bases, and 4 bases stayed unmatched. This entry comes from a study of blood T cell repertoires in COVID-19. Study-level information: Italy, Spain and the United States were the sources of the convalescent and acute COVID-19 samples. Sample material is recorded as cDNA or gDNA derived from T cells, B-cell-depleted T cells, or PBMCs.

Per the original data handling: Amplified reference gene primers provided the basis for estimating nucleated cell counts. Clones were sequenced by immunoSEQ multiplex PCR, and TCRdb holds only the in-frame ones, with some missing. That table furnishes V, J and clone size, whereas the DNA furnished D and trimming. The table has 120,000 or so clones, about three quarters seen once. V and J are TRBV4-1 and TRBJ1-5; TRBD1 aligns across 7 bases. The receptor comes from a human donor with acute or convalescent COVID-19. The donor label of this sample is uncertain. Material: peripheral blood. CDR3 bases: TGCGCCAGCAGACCAACAGGGGGCAATCAGCCCCAGCATTTT. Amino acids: CASRPTGGNQPQHF.